These 32 T cell receptor beta chains were sequenced from one sample in a study of beta chain features in type 1 diabetes. Findings and limits, study-wide: All four CD4+ subsets of Type 1 diabetes patients contained TCRB CDR3s that were moderately but significantly shorter.

The authors reverse transcribed all of the isolated RNA, so sequencing captured expressed TCRB transcripts. TCRdb's copy holds only in-frame clones and misses some; the assay was immunoSEQ multiplex PCR. This sample has hundreds of thousands of clones, with roughly 13% found just once. Antigens for these TCRs are unknown. Specimen: naive CD4+ T cells from blood. Receptors were obtained from a man younger than 30 with type 1 diabetes.

The CDR3 coding sequence is TGTGCCAGCAGCGTGGGACAGGGGGCTGTTGGCTACACCTTC. Translation gives CASSVGQGAVGYTF. The genes are TRBV9 and TRBJ1-2, with 12 bases that match TRBD1. CDR3 length: 14 amino acids. CDR1 and CDR2 from the germline V gene are SGDLS and YYNGEE. Trimming at V came to 2 bases and at J to 7 bases, leaving 3 bases not matched to a gene.

This chain's CDR3 is CASSIRQGSSYEQYF. Here the CDR3 DNA reads TGTGCCAGCAGTATTAGACAGGGGAGCTCCTACGAGCAGTACTTC. This sequence joins TRBV27 and TRBJ2-7; 8 nucleotides match TRBD1. J gave up 0 bases and V 5 bases, and 6 bases lay outside the gene matches. CDR1 and CDR2 from the germline V gene are MNHEY and SMNVEV (reference sequence). The CDR3 runs to 15 residues.

This clone was seen only a few times. The chain carries TRBV27 and TRBJ2-1, with TRBD2 identical over 8 bases. V was pared by 7 bases and J by 3 bases, with 8 bases of the junction left unmatched. The V gene's germline CDR1 is MNHEY and CDR2 SMNVEV (reference sequence). The CDR3 length is 15 residues. As DNA, the CDR3 is TGTGCCAGCATCTCCGGCGGGAGGAGCTACAATGAGCAGTTCTTC. Encoded protein: CASISGGRSYNEQFF.

This clone was seen a few times. The chain links TRBV7-2 to TRBJ2-1, with 7 bases that match TRBD2. Trimming removed 4 bases from V and 7 bases from J; junction bases left unmatched: 16. The CDR3 has 17 amino acids. Germline V lookup: CDR1 SGHTA, CDR2 FQGNSA. The CDR3 reads CASSYNPPGAGDNEQFF. The CDR3 nucleotides read TGTGCCAGCAGCTACAACCCCCCCGGTGCGGGAGATAATGAGCAGTTCTTC.

There are a few counts of this clone. The chain is built from TRBV29-1 and TRBJ2-1; TRBD1 agrees at 9 bases. The CDR3 consists of 14 residues. V dropped 6 bases and J dropped 5; count of bases not matched to a gene: 8. Germline V gene data show CDR1 as SQVTM and CDR2 as ANQGSEA. CDR3: CSVGGTGRHNEQFF. The DNA for the CDR3 is TGCAGCGTAGGGGGGACAGGGAGACACAATGAGCAGTTCTTC.

V and J are TRBV6-1 and TRBJ2-3, with D unclear. CDR3 length equals 13 residues. Germline CDR1 reads MNHNS; CDR2 reads SASEGT. V lost 0 bases and J 5 bases, leaving 6 bases between the germline ends. DNA for the CDR3: TGTGCCAGCAGTGAAGCGCAAGGAGATACGCAGTATTTT. Its translation: CASSEAQGDTQYF.

This clone has a handful of counts. The chain joins TRBV7-9 to TRBJ2-1; 7 nucleotides agree with TRBD2. The CDR3 is made up of 13 amino acids. CDR1 SEHNR and CDR2 FQNEAQ come from the germline V gene (reference sequence). The junction had 5 bases not matched to a gene; V was cut back by 4 bases and J by 8 bases. The CDR3 bases are TGTGCCAGCAGCTGGGGGAGGGGAGATGAGCAGTTCTTC. This encodes CASSWGRGDEQFF. The variable domain in full, completed from reference TRBV7-9 and TRBJ2-1, reads DTGVSQNPRHKITKRGQNVTFRCDPISEHNRLYWYRQTLGQGPEFLTYFQNEAQLEKSRLLSDRFSAERPKGSFSTLEIQRTEQGDSAMYLCASSWGRGDEQFFGPGTRLTVL.

This chain connects TRBV30 to TRBJ2-7, with 10 nucleotides matching TRBD1. The CDR3 length is 16 residues. Per germline, CDR1 GTSNPN and CDR2 SVGIG (reference sequence). With 3 bases clipped from V and 0 bases from J, the junction kept 8 bases outside the gene matches. The CDR3 sequence is CAWRGRTGGISYEQYF. The CDR3 nucleotides read TGTGCCTGGAGGGGCCGGACAGGGGGTATCTCCTACGAGCAGTACTTC.

The chain couples TRBV29-1 to TRBJ2-4, with 8 positions matching TRBD2. The CDR3 covers 14 residues. Trimming removed 7 bases from V and 1 base from J; junction bases left unmatched: 6. Germline V gives CDR1 SQVTM, CDR2 ANQGSEA. CDR3: CSAEGGGAKNIQYF. CDR3 nucleotides: TGCAGCGCCGAGGGCGGGGGGGCCAAAAACATTCAGTACTTC. Full variable domain (outside the CDR3, taken from reference TRBV29-1 and TRBJ2-4): SAVISQKPSRDICQRGTSLTIQCQVDSQVTMMFWYRQQPGQSLTLIATANQGSEATYESGFVIDKFPISRPNLTFSTLTVSNMSPEDSSIYLCSAEGGGAKNIQYFGAGTRLSVL.

The V and J genes are TRBV30 and TRBJ2-5; D remains ambiguous. The end of the DNA aligns better with TRBJ2-7, so the J call may be wrong. Looked up from germline, CDR1 is GTSNPN and CDR2 is SVGIG (reference sequence). The CDR3 length is 13 residues. CDR3 amino acids: CAWSVRGSYEQYF. CDR3 nucleotide sequence: TGTGCCTGGAGTGTCCGTGGCTCCTACGAGCAGTACTTC.

The rearrangement joins TRBV15 to TRBJ1-1, with D unresolved. Germline assignment: CDR1 LNHNV and CDR2 YYDKDF (reference sequence). The CDR3 runs to 17 residues. V was trimmed by 0 bases and J by 2 bases, leaving 16 bases between them. CDR3 sequence (DNA): TGTGCCACCAGCAGAGATCAGGTCAGGCCCAAAAACACTGAAGCTTTCTTT. It encodes CATSRDQVRPKNTEAFF.

This clone was seen a handful of times. The chain couples TRBV5-1 to TRBJ2-7; possible D gene TRBD1, 7 bases. From germline, CDR1 is SGHRS and CDR2 YFSETQ. The CDR3 has 15 amino acids. Trimming took off 4 bases at V and 3 bases at J, with 17 bases between the two ends. CDR3 loop: CASSPTAGQNYEQYF. The CDR3 nucleotides are TGCGCCAGCAGCCCAACGGCGGGACAGAACTACGAGCAGTACTTC.

This clone was observed a few times. The CDR3, as DNA: TGCGCCAGCAGCCAAGAGGTTGGGGAAAAACTGTTTTTT. Its translation: CASSQEVGEKLFF. V is TRBV4-3 and J is TRBJ1-4, with D hard to call. Germline-derived CDR1 and CDR2 are LGHNA and YSLEER. The V end lost 0 bases, the J end lost 8 bases, and 7 bases lay between the germline ends. The CDR3 is 13 amino acids.

The chain links TRBV6-1 to TRBJ2-2; TRBD2 matches 8 bases. J gave up 1 base and V 3 bases, and 4 bases lay outside the gene matches. The CDR3 spans 16 residues. CDR1 is MNHNS, CDR2 SASEGT, per germline. The CDR3 region is CASSDVAGLNTGELFF. CDR3 in DNA: TGTGCCAGCAGTGACGTAGCGGGGTTGAACACCGGGGAGCTGTTTTTT.

Here the CDR3 DNA reads TGTGCCAGCAGTGATCTCGGCCAGTCAAGGGGCGAGCAGTACTTC. This sequence encodes CASSDLGQSRGEQYF. The chain links TRBV6-1 to TRBJ2-7; TRBD1 might be the D (5 bases). Looked up from germline, CDR1 is MNHNS and CDR2 is SASEGT. V lost 3 bases and J lost 6, with 18 bases in between. The CDR3 is 15 amino acids.

This clone was seen more than once but under ten times. The chain recombines TRBV7-9 with TRBJ2-6, with D possibly TRBD1 on 6 matching bases. The V gene lost 3 bases and the J gene lost 1 base, with 13 bases spanning the gap. CDR1 SEHNR and CDR2 FQNEAQ come from the germline V gene (reference sequence). The CDR3 is 17 amino acids. CDR3 sequence: CASSFPRQVSGANVLTF. In nucleotides, the CDR3 is TGTGCCAGCAGCTTCCCTAGACAGGTGTCTGGGGCCAACGTCCTGACTTTC.

The J gene is TRBJ2-3, the V gene TRBV30; TRBD2 matches at 11 bases. J was trimmed by 0 bases and V by 3 bases; bases with no gene match: 2. Germline assignment: CDR1 GTSNPN and CDR2 SVGIG (reference sequence). The CDR3 has 15 residues. This CDR3 is CAWSWTSGSTDTQYF. CDR3 bases: TGTGCCTGGAGCTGGACTAGCGGGAGCACAGATACGCAGTATTTT.

The J gene is TRBJ2-2, the V gene TRBV28; D uncertain. Looked up from germline, CDR1 is MDHEN and CDR2 is SYDVKM. The germline V and J ends were trimmed by 6 bases and 6 bases, with 8 bases remaining between them. The CDR3 extends over 12 amino acids. CDR3 sequence: CASRYSAGELFF. CDR3 coding DNA: TGTGCCAGCAGATACTCAGCCGGGGAGCTGTTTTTT. Full variable domain (outside the CDR3, taken from reference TRBV28 and TRBJ2-2): DVKVTQSSRYLVKRTGEKVFLECVQDMDHENMFWYRQDPGLGLRLIYFSYDVKMKEKGDIPEGYSVSREKKERFSLILESASTNQTSMYLCASRYSAGELFFGEGSRLTVL.

This clone showed up just a few times. The J gene is TRBJ2-7, the V gene TRBV6-1; D remains ambiguous. Per germline, CDR1 MNHNS and CDR2 SASEGT. Trimming removed 0 bases from V and 12 bases from J, with 12 bases in between. The CDR3 has 12 residues. The CDR3: CASSEAWAFGYF. CDR3 nucleotides: TGTGCCAGCAGTGAAGCTTGGGCATTTGGGTACTTC.

This clone was detected a few times. The genes are TRBV7-2 and TRBJ2-5; 8 bases align to TRBD1. V lost 7 bases, J lost 5 bases, and 9 bases stayed unmatched. The CDR3 is 14 amino acids. Germline assignment: CDR1 SGHTA and CDR2 FQGNSA. Written as DNA, the CDR3 is TGTGCCAGCACCACGCGGACAGGGCTGGAGACCCAGTACTTC. It is translated as CASTTRTGLETQYF. The complete variable domain, with remaining parts taken from reference TRBV7-2 and TRBJ2-5, reads GAGVSQSPSNKVTEKGKDVELRCDPISGHTALYWYRQSLGQGLEFLIYFQGNSAPDKSGLPSDRFSAERTGGSVSTLTIQRTQQEDSAVYLCASTTRTGLETQYFGPGTRLLVL.

This clone showed up just a few times. The V and J genes are TRBV29-1 and TRBJ1-2; unclear D gene. Trimming removed 0 bases from V and 8 bases from J, with 19 bases in between. Germline V gene lookup returns CDR1 SQVTM and CDR2 ANQGSEA. The CDR3 consists of 15 residues. The DNA for the CDR3 is TGCAGCGTTGAAGATGTCCCCCAGCAGGCGACCGGCTACACCTTC. Amino acid sequence: CSVEDVPQQATGYTF. The complete variable domain, with remaining parts taken from reference TRBV29-1 and TRBJ1-2, reads SAVISQKPSRDICQRGTSLTIQCQVDSQVTMMFWYRQQPGQSLTLIATANQGSEATYESGFVIDKFPISRPNLTFSTLTVSNMSPEDSSIYLCSVEDVPQQATGYTFGSGTRLTVV.

This chain links TRBV30 with TRBJ1-1; D is ambiguous. V was shortened by 3 bases and J by 5 bases, with 7 bases between the two germline ends. CDR3 length: 11 amino acids. Germline assignment: CDR1 GTSNPN and CDR2 SVGIG (reference sequence). The CDR3 bases are TGTGCCTGGAGAGGAGAAACTGAAGCTTTCTTT. Amino acid sequence: CAWRGETEAFF.

The chain combines TRBV5-1 with TRBJ2-1; no clear D. The CDR3 is 19 amino acids. The germline gives CDR1 SGHRS, CDR2 YFSETQ. V lost 0 bases and J 2 bases, leaving 21 bases between the germline ends. In nucleotides, the CDR3 is TGCGCCAGCAGCTTGGTAGTTCGGGTGGATTCCGAGGCCTACAATGAGCAGTTCTTC. It encodes CASSLVVRVDSEAYNEQFF.

The V call is TRBV5-6, the J call TRBJ2-1; 7 bases are shared with TRBD1. Trimming at V came to 6 bases and at J to 0 bases, leaving 3 bases not matched to a gene. The CDR3 contains 14 residues. CDR1 is SGHDT, CDR2 YYEEEE, per germline. The CDR3 here is CASTGQVSYNEQFF. The CDR3 bases are TGTGCCAGCACCGGACAGGTCTCCTACAATGAGCAGTTCTTC.

This chain uses TRBV4-2 with TRBJ2-1; the D gene is possibly TRBD2 (5 bases). The CDR3 covers 14 residues. Trimming pared 2 bases from V and 5 bases from J, leaving 10 bases between. Germline assignment: CDR1 LGHNA and CDR2 YNFKEQ. This chain's CDR3 is CASSQRTSDNEQFF. The CDR3 DNA reads as TGTGCCAGCAGCCAAAGGACTTCCGACAATGAGCAGTTCTTC.

This clone was detected a few times. The rearrangement joins TRBV7-2 to TRBJ1-1; 8 positions agree with TRBD1. J was trimmed by 1 base and V by 1 base; bases with no gene match: 2. Germline CDR1 is SGHTA and CDR2 is FQGNSA. The CDR3 has 15 residues. This CDR3 reads CASSLVDRGNTEAFF. CDR3 bases: TGTGCCAGCAGCTTAGTCGACAGGGGGAACACTGAAGCTTTCTTT.

This clone was recorded a few times. The V gene is TRBV18, the J gene TRBJ1-2; no firm D call. Germline values: CDR1 KGHSH, CDR2 LQKENI. The V end was cut by 3 bases, the J end by 4 bases, with 12 bases between. CDR3 length equals 14 residues. This CDR3 is CASSPAREFYGYTF. CDR3 nucleotides: TGTGCCAGCTCACCGGCTCGGGAGTTCTATGGCTACACCTTC.

This chain joins TRBV9 and TRBJ2-5; 10 bases agree with TRBD2. CDR3 length equals 14 residues. Germline V gene sequence: CDR1 SGDLS, CDR2 YYNGEE. Trimming removed 4 bases from V and 3 bases from J; junction bases left unmatched: 3. CDR3 nucleotides: TGTGCCAGCAGCTTAGGACTAGCGGAAGAGACCCAGTACTTC. Translating it yields CASSLGLAEETQYF.

As concerns this clone: This CDR3 is also generated by other DNA sequences in the sample. The V and J genes are TRBV30 and TRBJ2-2; no clear D. Trimming removed 2 bases from V and 3 bases from J, with 4 bases in between. Germline CDR1 is GTSNPN and CDR2 is SVGIG (reference sequence). This CDR3 is built from 12 residues. The CDR3 loop is CAWSPYTGELFF. The CDR3 DNA reads as TGTGCCTGGAGTCCCTACACCGGGGAGCTGTTTTTT.

This clone has a handful of counts. The V and J genes are TRBV9 and TRBJ2-6; TRBD2 might be the D (6 bases). This CDR3 region has 16 residues. The V end was cut by 7 bases, the J end by 0 bases, with 14 bases between. Germline V gene sequence: CDR1 SGDLS, CDR2 YYNGEE. For the CDR3, the DNA is TGTGCCAGCTCCCCCGGGAGCACCTCTGGGGCCAACGTCCTGACTTTC. It specifies CASSPGSTSGANVLTF.

This chain connects TRBV6-1 to TRBJ2-5, with D hard to call. V shed 2 bases and J shed 7 bases, with 17 bases lying between them. The CDR3 is made up of 15 amino acids. Germline V lookup: CDR1 MNHNS, CDR2 SASEGT. For the CDR3, the DNA is TGTGCCAGCAGTGAATTCGGCCTGTTGGGTGGGACCCAGTACTTC. Protein: CASSEFGLLGGTQYF.

This clone occurred a few times. The chain is built from TRBV9 and TRBJ2-7; 8 bases are a match to TRBD1. Germline values: CDR1 SGDLS, CDR2 YYNGEE. Unmatched junction bases numbered 10, after V lost 4 bases and J lost 7 bases. The CDR3 sequence is 14 residues long. CDR3 protein: CASSLGQGIGEQYF. CDR3 DNA sequence: TGTGCCAGCAGCCTCGGACAGGGAATAGGAGAGCAGTACTTC.